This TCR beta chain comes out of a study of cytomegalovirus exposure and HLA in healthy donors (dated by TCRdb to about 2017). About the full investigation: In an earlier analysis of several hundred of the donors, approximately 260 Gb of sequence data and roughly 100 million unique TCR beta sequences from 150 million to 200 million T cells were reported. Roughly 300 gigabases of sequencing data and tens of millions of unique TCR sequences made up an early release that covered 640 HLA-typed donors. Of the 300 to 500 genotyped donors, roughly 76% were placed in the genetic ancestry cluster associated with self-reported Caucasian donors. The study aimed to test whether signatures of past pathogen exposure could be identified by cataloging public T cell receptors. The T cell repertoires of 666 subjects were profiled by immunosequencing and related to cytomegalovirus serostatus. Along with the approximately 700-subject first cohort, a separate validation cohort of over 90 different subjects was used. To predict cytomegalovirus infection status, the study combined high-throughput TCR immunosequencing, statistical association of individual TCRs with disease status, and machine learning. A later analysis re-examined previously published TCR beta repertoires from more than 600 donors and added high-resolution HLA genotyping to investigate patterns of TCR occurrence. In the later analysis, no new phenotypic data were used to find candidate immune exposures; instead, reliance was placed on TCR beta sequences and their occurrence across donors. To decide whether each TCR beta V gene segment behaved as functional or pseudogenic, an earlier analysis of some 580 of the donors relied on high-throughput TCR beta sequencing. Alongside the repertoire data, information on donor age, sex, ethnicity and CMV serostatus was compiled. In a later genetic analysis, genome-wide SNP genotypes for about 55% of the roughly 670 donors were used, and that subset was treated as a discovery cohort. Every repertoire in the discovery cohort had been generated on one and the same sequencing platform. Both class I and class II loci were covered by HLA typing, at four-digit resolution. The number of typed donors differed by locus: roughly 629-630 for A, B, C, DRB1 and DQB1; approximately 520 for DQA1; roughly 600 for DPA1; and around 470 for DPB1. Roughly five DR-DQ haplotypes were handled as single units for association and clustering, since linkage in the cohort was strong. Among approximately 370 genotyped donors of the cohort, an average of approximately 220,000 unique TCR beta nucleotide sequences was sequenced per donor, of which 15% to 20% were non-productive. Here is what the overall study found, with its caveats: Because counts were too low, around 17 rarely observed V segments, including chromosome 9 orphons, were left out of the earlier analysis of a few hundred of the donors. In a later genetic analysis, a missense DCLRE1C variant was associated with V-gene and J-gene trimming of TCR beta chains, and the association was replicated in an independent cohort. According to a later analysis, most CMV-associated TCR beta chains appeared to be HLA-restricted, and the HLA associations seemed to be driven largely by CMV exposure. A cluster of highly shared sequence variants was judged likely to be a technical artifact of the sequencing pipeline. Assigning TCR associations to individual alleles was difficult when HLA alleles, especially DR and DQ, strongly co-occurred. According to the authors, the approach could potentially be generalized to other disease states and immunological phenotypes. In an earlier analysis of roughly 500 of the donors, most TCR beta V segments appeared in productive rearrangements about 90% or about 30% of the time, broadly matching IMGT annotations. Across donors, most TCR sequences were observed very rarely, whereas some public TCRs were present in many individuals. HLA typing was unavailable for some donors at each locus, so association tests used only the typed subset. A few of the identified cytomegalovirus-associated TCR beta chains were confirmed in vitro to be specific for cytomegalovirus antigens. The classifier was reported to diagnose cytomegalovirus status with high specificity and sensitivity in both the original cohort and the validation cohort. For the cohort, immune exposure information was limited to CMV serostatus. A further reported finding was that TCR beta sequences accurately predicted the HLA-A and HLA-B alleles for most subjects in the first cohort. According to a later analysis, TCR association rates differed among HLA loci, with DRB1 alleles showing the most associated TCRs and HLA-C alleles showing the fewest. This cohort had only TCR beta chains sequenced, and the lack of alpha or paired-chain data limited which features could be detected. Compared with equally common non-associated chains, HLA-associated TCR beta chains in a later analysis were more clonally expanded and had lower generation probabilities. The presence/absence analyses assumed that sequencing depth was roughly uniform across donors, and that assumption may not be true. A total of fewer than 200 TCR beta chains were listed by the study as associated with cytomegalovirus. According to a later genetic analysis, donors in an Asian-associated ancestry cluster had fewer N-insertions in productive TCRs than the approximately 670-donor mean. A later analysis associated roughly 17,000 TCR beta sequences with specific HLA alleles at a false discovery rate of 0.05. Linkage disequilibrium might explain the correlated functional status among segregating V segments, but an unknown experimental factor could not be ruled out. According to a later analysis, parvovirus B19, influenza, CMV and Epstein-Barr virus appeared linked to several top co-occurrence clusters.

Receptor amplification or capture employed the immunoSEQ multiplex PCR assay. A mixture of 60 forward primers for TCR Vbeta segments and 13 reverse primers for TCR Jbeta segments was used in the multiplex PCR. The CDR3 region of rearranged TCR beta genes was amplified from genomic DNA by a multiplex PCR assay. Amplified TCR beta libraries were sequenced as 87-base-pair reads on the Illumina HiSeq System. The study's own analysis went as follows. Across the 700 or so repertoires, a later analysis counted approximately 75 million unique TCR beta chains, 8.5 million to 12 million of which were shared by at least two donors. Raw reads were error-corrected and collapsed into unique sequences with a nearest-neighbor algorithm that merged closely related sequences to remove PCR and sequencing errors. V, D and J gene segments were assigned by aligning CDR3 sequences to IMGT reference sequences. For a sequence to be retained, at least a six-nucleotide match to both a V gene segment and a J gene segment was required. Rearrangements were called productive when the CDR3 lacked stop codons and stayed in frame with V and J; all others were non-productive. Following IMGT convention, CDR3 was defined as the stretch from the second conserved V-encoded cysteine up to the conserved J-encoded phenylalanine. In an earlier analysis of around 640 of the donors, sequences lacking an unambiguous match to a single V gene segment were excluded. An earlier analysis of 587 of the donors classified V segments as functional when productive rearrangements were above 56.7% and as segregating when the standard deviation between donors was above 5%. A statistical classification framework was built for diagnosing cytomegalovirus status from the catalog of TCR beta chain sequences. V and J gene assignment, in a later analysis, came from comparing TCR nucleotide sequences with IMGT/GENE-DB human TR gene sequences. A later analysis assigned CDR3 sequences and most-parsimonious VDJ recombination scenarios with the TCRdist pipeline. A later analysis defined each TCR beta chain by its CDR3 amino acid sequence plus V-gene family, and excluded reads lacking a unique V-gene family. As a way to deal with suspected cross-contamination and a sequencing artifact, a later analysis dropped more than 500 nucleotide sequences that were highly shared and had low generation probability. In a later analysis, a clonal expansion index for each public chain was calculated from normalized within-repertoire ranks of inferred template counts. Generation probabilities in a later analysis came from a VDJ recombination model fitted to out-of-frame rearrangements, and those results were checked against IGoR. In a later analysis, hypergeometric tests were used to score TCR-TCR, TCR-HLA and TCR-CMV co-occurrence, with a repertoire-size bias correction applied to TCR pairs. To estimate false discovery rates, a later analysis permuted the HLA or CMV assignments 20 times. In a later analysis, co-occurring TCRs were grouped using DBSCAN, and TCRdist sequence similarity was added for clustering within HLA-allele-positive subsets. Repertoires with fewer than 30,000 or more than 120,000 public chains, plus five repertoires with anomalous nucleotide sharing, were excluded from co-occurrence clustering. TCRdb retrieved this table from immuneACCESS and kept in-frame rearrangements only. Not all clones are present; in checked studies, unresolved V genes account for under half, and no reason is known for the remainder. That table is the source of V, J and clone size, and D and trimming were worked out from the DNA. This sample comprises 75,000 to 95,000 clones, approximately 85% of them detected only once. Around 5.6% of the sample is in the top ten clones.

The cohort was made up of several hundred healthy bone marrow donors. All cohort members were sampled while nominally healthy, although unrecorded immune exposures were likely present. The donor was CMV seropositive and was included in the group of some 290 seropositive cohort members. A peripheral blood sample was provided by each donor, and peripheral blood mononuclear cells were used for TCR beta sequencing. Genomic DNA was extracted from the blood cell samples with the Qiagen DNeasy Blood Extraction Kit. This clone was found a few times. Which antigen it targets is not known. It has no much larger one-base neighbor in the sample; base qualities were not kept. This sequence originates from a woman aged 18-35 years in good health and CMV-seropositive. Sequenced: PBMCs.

The CDR3 has the sequence CASSQTSWRADNEQFF. At the DNA level, the sequence is TGTGCCAGCAGCCAAACCAGTTGGAGGGCCGATAATGAGCAGTTCTTC. The chain is made from TRBV14 and TRBJ2-1, and TRBD2 may be the D gene, going by 6 matching bases. Its CDR3 holds 16 amino acids, cysteine through phenylalanine. The entry retains the CDR3 DNA only, 48 bases that are in frame from base 1. Cut back by 2 bases and 7 bases, the V and J ends lie 18 bases apart. CDR1 and CDR2 are drawn from the germline V gene: SGHDN, FVKESK.